This T cell receptor beta chain is from a study of T cells in Graves' hyperthyroidism and ophthalmopathy (dated by TCRdb to about 2019). Regarding the research as a whole: Peripheral blood was collected at initial diagnosis, before any treatment. The 75 to 100 discovery patients were randomly split 7:3 into training and test sets. The paper reports TCR Vbeta CDR3 sequencing of over 130 peripheral blood samples: 40 or so ophthalmopathy, about 75 hyperthyroidism and around 17 progressor patients. Once sampling was done, hyperthyroidism patients were given methimazole at a starting dose of 30 mg daily, whereas ophthalmopathy patients were given high-dose intravenous methylprednisolone. The study also compared thyroid tissue and blood T-cell repertoires from 5 to 7 Graves' hyperthyroidism patients. Prospective prediction of ophthalmopathy was tested in an independent validation cohort consisting of 18 hyperthyroidism patients and some 16 patients who later progressed to ophthalmopathy. A discovery cohort of about 100 patients, about 44 with Graves' ophthalmopathy and under 60 with stable Graves' hyperthyroidism, was used to find distinguishing TCR V-J signatures. On the study overall, not on this receptor specifically: In cross-validation, a model built on a 13 V-J signature told ophthalmopathy apart from stable hyperthyroidism with approximately 91% sensitivity and about 81% specificity, and in testing the same model reached 80%/75%. Sample size was not statistically predetermined, and blinding of investigators to group allocation was not performed. In validation, the model predicted progression to ophthalmopathy a median of 6.5 months before onset, with roughly 71% sensitivity and roughly 77% specificity. Most expanded thyroid clonotypes (frequency above 0.001) were also detected in blood, suggesting blood repertoires may reflect thyroid immune responses.

The CDR3 goes from the cysteine to the phenylalanine over 14 residues. Left in the record is the CDR3 DNA by itself, 42 bases read in frame from the first base. Reading the germline V gene (reference sequence) gives CDR1 MNHNY and CDR2 SVGAGI. The germline ends are 12 bases apart after V is trimmed by 2 bases and J by 5 bases. Hyperthyroidism patients were newly diagnosed, had a disease duration of under 2 months, and were aged 18 to 65 years. Any patient with an uncontrolled infection, another autoimmune disease, pregnancy or lactation was excluded. Diagnoses were established on the basis of clinical symptoms, serum thyroxine and TRAb, thyroid ultrasound, and orbital computed tomography. Blood from progressor patients was collected at the time of first diagnosis with hyperthyroidism, before any ophthalmopathy symptoms had appeared. Ficoll-Paque density gradient centrifugation was used to isolate PBMCs from about 10 ml of fresh peripheral blood. Patients classed as progressors first received a Graves' hyperthyroidism diagnosis and then went on to develop ophthalmopathy during follow-up. Total RNA was extracted using Trizol reagent, and RNA quality was assessed on an Agilent 2100 Bioanalyzer.

In this sample, this clonotype turned up a few times. The target of this receptor is not known. No much larger clonotype is one base removed from it; base qualities were not supplied. The TCR beta CDR3 regions were amplified from the RNA transcripts. The first round of RT-PCR for the TCR CDR3 was performed with the HTBI primer set and the Qiagen OneStep RT-PCR kit. Libraries were constructed in a second round of multiplex PCR, after which size selection and purification were carried out. Paired-end sequencing of the libraries was performed with 100 bp reads on an Illumina HiSeq2000. The source study handled its data this way. SOAPnuke was used to process the raw data, throwing out any read that contained adapters or uncalled bases, had a mean Phred below 15, or lacked an exact constant-primer or identifier match. High-quality paired reads were merged with COPE v1.2.5, and unique nucleotide sequences were defined as clonotypes. Clonotypes were aligned to IMGT TRBV, TRBD and TRBJ reference segments using MiTCR v1.1. The analysis included only V-J combinations with a frequency above 0.0001, which together covered around 99% of the repertoires. The TCS score was defined as F50 (clonal expansion) divided by E x V (chaos), with BLOSUM62-based TCRdist calculated between CDR3 peptides within each V-J. Welch's t-statistics and random forest reduced 500 to 650 V-J features to some 14, which were used in a naive Bayes classifier (R e1071). TCRdb redid the processing of the public reads, applying fastp at Q25 and MiXCR, and retained in-frame beta chains. Rows matching on CDR3 protein sequence are summarized as one entry with the most common DNA and genes. None of the V and J calls come from the authors' own analysis; TCRdb made them. The sample table lists 600,000 to 850,000 distinct CDR3 sequences, under 20% of them with a count of one. Over 15% of the sample comes from the top ten.

The sample comprised blood. The chain was built from TRBV6-6 and TRBJ1-2; TRBD1 could be the D gene, as 5 bases match. This receptor was taken from a woman aged 45-59 years with Graves' hyperthyroidism that later progressed to Graves' ophthalmopathy. The CDR3 protein is CASSYETVFYGYTF. The DNA reads as follows: TGTGCCAGCAGTTACGAGACAGTATTTTATGGCTACACCTTC.